The 20 T cell receptor beta chains below all came from one sample that was sequenced in a study of T cell responses to AZD1222 COVID-19 vaccine. The table came from immunoSEQ multiplex PCR; TCRdb's copy has only in-frame clones and leaves some out. The data show about 67,000 clones, around 82% seen once. The material sequenced was peripheral blood, taken 28 days after the second AZD1222 dose. The source is an adult who received the AZD1222 COVID-19 vaccine.

The V gene is TRBV6-2 or TRBV6-3, the J gene TRBJ2-1; TRBD1 aligns across 8 bases. V dropped 4 bases and J dropped 4; count of bases not matched to a gene: 9. This CDR3 has 16 residues. Germline values: CDR1 MNHEY, CDR2 SVGEGT. The CDR3: CASSWTGRNLYNEQFF. As DNA, the CDR3 is TGTGCCAGCAGTTGGACAGGGCGAAACTTATACAATGAGCAGTTCTTC.

This chain links TRBV5-1 with TRBJ2-2; 8 nucleotides match TRBD1. There are 17 residues in the CDR3. The germline CDR1 and CDR2 sequences are SGHRS and YFSETQ. Trimming removed 6 bases from V and 0 bases from J; junction bases left unmatched: 10. The CDR3 DNA is TGCGCCAGCACCATAATACCGACAGGGGCGAACACCGGGGAGCTGTTTTTT. It specifies CASTIIPTGANTGELFF.

This rearrangement joins TRBV7-9 to TRBJ2-2; unclear D gene. Trimming took 5 bases from V and 2 from J, leaving 12 bases between them. Looked up from germline, CDR1 is SEHNR and CDR2 is FQNEAQ (reference sequence). The CDR3 spans 15 residues. The CDR3 protein is CASSQADGNTGELFF. As DNA, the CDR3 is TGTGCCAGCAGCCAGGCGGATGGAAACACCGGGGAGCTGTTTTTT.

Remarks on this clone: With a much larger clone just one base away, this may be a read error. Here the CDR3 DNA reads TGTGCCAGCAGTTACCTAGCGGGGGCCCTCGGGAGCCAAGAGACCCAGTACTTC. Encoded protein: CASSYLAGALGSQETQYF. This chain links TRBV11-2 with TRBJ2-5; 10 bases agree with TRBD2. CDR1 SGHAT and CDR2 FQNNGV come from the germline V gene. Trimming at V came to 6 bases and at J to 1 base, leaving 14 bases not matched to a gene. CDR3 length: 18 amino acids.

CDR3 nucleotide sequence: TGTGCCATCAGGACCGGGACAGGGGAAGAGACCCAGTACTTC. Its translation is CAIRTGTGEETQYF. The chain uses TRBV10-3 and TRBJ2-5; 10 nucleotides match TRBD1. CDR1 and CDR2 from the germline V gene are ENHRY and SYGVKD. The CDR3 has 14 amino acids. Germline trimming cut 6 bases from V and 3 bases from J; bases unmatched to any gene: 4.

In its sample, this clone was seen a few times. V gene TRBV4-1 combines with J gene TRBJ1-2; 8 nucleotides agree with TRBD1. CDR1 is MGHRA, CDR2 YSYEKL, per germline. The CDR3 is 15 residues long. V was clipped by 1 base and J by 3 bases; unmatched bases: 4. The CDR3 reads CASSQGQGMDYGYTF. CDR3 in DNA: TGCGCCAGCAGCCAAGGACAGGGGATGGACTATGGCTACACCTTC.

This clone was found a few times. The chain combines TRBV5-1 with TRBJ1-6; a possible D gene is TRBD1 (5 bases). The CDR3 consists of 14 residues. Trimming took 0 bases from V and 7 from J, leaving 8 bases between them. CDR1 SGHRS and CDR2 YFSETQ come from the germline V gene. The CDR3 loop reads CASSLAGRNSPLHF. CDR3 DNA sequence: TGCGCCAGCAGCTTGGCAGGGAGAAATTCACCCCTCCACTTT.

CDR3 DNA: TGTGCCAGCAGCCCCGGCTTGGGGAGAATAAAAGAGACCCAGTACTTC. Protein: CASSPGLGRIKETQYF. The chain has TRBV5-4 and TRBJ2-5; maybe TRBD2 (5 bases). The length of the CDR3 is 16 residues. Germline CDR1 and CDR2: SGHNT and YYREEE (reference sequence). V lost 4 bases and J lost 3, with 19 bases in between.

The gene calls are TRBV12-3 or TRBV12-4 and TRBJ2-7, with D perhaps given as TRBD1 or TRBD2 (5 bases each). This CDR3 is built from 13 residues. Between the trimmed V and J ends, which lost 6 bases and 3 bases, there was a span of 12 bases. CDR3 region: CASSYRGGYEQYF. In nucleotides, the CDR3 is TGTGCCAGCAGCTACCGGGGCGGCTACGAGCAGTACTTC.

The chain recombines TRBV6-5 with TRBJ2-5; D gene unclear. Trimming removed 5 bases from V and 5 bases from J, with 12 bases in between. Germline V gene data show CDR1 as MNHEY and CDR2 as SVGAGI. The CDR3 consists of 13 residues. The CDR3 region has the DNA TGTGCCAGCAGTCTATCGTTGGGGGAGACCCAGTACTTC. Protein: CASSLSLGETQYF.

V and J are TRBV5-6 and TRBJ1-5; D might be TRBD1 (5 bases). This CDR3 contains 14 residues. Between the trimmed V and J ends, which lost 3 bases and 3 bases, there was a span of 10 bases. Germline CDR1 and CDR2: SGHDT and YYEEEE. CDR3 loop: CASSSRQYNQPQHF. CDR3 DNA: TGTGCCAGCAGCTCGCGACAGTACAATCAGCCCCAGCATTTT.

V usage is TRBV5-1 and J usage is TRBJ2-7; 7 nucleotides line up with TRBD1. The CDR3 totals 14 residues. Trimming at V came to 3 bases and at J to 2 bases, leaving 5 bases not matched to a gene. Germline V gene sequence: CDR1 SGHRS, CDR2 YFSETQ. This CDR3 is CASSSGQPTYEQYF. The CDR3 nucleotides read TGCGCCAGCAGCTCGGGACAGCCTACCTACGAGCAGTACTTC.

The rearrangement joins TRBV6-5 to TRBJ1-1; D not certain. Germline CDR1 reads MNHEY; CDR2 reads SVGAGI. CDR3 length: 13 residues. Deletions cut 2 bases from V and 3 bases from J, with 7 bases between. As DNA, the CDR3 is TGTGCCAGCAGTTACGGGGAAGACACTGAAGCTTTCTTT. It codes for CASSYGEDTEAFF.

CDR3 sequence (DNA): TGTGCCAGCAGATCGACGGGGGCTGGAGAGACCCAGTACTTC. Amino acids: CASRSTGAGETQYF. V usage is TRBV7-9 and J usage is TRBJ2-5; D could derive from TRBD1 or TRBD2 (6 bases each). The ends were cut back, 6 bases at V and 4 bases at J, with 15 bases in the middle. Germline assignment: CDR1 SEHNR and CDR2 FQNEAQ (reference sequence). The CDR3 is made up of 14 amino acids.

The V call is TRBV5-1, the J call TRBJ1-6, with 9 bases lining up with TRBD1. Germline V lookup: CDR1 SGHRS, CDR2 YFSETQ. The CDR3 is 15 amino acids. Trimming cost V 2 bases and J 6 bases; bases outside gene matches: 3. CDR3 coding DNA: TGCGCCAGCAGCTTCGACAGGGGGAGTAATTCACCCCTCCACTTT. It codes for CASSFDRGSNSPLHF.

This chain connects TRBV7-2 to TRBJ1-5; possibly TRBD1 for D (5 bases). V lost 3 bases and J 3 bases, leaving 12 bases between the germline ends. Germline CDR1 and CDR2: SGHTA and FQGNSA. CDR3 size: 15 residues. The CDR3 DNA follows: TGTGCCAGCAGCTTGGGGGGAACCACCAATCAGCCCCAGCATTTT. Residues: CASSLGGTTNQPQHF.

V and J are TRBV2 and TRBJ1-6; no reliable D call. Trimming pared 4 bases from V and 16 bases from J, leaving 14 bases between. The germline V gene encodes CDR1 SNHLY and CDR2 FYNNEI. This CDR3 region has 12 residues. This CDR3 reads CASSGPGGGLHF. DNA for the CDR3: TGTGCCAGCAGTGGGCCCGGTGGTGGACTCCACTTT.

The chain links TRBV2 to TRBJ2-2, with no clear D. The ends were cut back, 2 bases at V and 5 bases at J, with 15 bases in the middle. Germline V gene data show CDR1 as SNHLY and CDR2 as FYNNEI. CDR3 length: 16 amino acids. The CDR3 bases are TGTGCCAGCAGTGAAAATTTAAGGTTCTATACCGGGGAGCTGTTTTTT. Its translation: CASSENLRFYTGELFF.

The chain joins TRBV5-6 to TRBJ1-2; D is perhaps TRBD1 (5 bases). The CDR3 length is 12 residues. V was shortened by 2 bases and J by 10 bases, with 12 bases between the two germline ends. The germline CDR1 and CDR2 sequences are SGHDT and YYEEEE. This chain's CDR3 is CASSLRTTAYTF. The CDR3 DNA reads TGTGCCAGCAGCTTACGGACAACCGCCTACACCTTC.

Concerning this clone itself: A single base is all that separates this from a far larger clone, so a read error is likely. J is TRBJ2-7 and V is TRBV19, with D unclear. The CDR3 extends over 13 amino acids. CDR1 LNHDA and CDR2 SQIVND come from the germline V gene (reference sequence). This CDR3 is CACSIDVSGEQYF. The CDR3 nucleotides read TGTGCCTGTAGTATAGATGTCTCTGGCGAGCAGTACTTC.